This entry concerns a single T cell receptor (beta chain). The source of the sample is a study of blood T cell repertoires in COVID-19. Sequencing was performed with immunoSEQ multiplex PCR; in TCRdb, only in-frame clones are kept and a portion is missing. The repertoire holds approximately 77,000 clones, with approximately 78% as singletons. The TCR was taken from a woman aged 60-75 years with acute or convalescent COVID-19. The sequenced sample consisted of peripheral blood.

As DNA, the CDR3 is TGTGCCTGGATGGGACAACCGAACACTGAAGCTTTCTTT. It encodes CAWMGQPNTEAFF. V is TRBV30 and J is TRBJ1-1, with D possibly being TRBD1 (6 bases). V lost 4 bases, J lost 1 base, and 10 bases lay in between. This CDR3 comprises 13 residues. Per the germline V gene, CDR1 is GTSNPN and CDR2 is SVGIG (reference sequence).